A single sample gave rise to the 24 T cell receptor beta chains below, sequenced in a study of blood T cell repertoires in COVID-19 (dated by TCRdb to 2018 to 2020). Library preparation used the immunoSEQ multiplex PCR assay. Drawn from immuneACCESS, this table holds only the in-frame rearrangements with V and J called that TCRdb kept. Clones are partly lost; checked studies trace under half to an unresolved V gene and leave the rest unexplained. For this sample the table gives tens of thousands of clones, of which about 89% were detected only once. The ten biggest clones cover about 5% of the sample. The specimen sequenced was peripheral blood. These receptors were taken from a man between 60 and 75 years old with COVID-19, enrolled during active disease.

The genes are TRBV5-1 and TRBJ1-2; D not resolved. This CDR3 has 12 amino acids. Germline V gene data show CDR1 as SGHRS and CDR2 as YFSETQ. V gave up 1 base and J gave up 7 bases, with 8 bases separating them. The CDR3 DNA follows: TGCGCCAGCAGCTTGACAGAGGGTGGCTACACCTTC. It translates to CASSLTEGGYTF.

The V and J genes are TRBV7-8 and TRBJ2-7; no clear D. The CDR3 has 16 amino acids. Deletions cut 5 bases from V and 3 bases from J, with 20 bases between. From germline, CDR1 is SGHVS and CDR2 FQNEAQ. The CDR3 protein is CASSPSRGEINYEQYF. The CDR3 nucleotides are TGTGCCAGCAGCCCCTCGAGAGGAGAAATTAACTACGAGCAGTACTTC.

This clone was detected once. V and J are TRBV24-1 and TRBJ1-5; a possible D gene is TRBD1 (5 bases). The length of the CDR3 is 13 residues. Germline CDR1 KGHDR, CDR2 SFDVKD. V dropped 4 bases and J dropped 3 bases, with 6 bases sitting between them. The CDR3 reads CATSEDINQPQHF. The CDR3 DNA reads TGTGCCACCAGTGAGGACATCAATCAGCCCCAGCATTTT.

The chain couples TRBV29-1 to TRBJ2-7, with a possible D match to TRBD1 (5 bases). The V and J ends lost 3 bases and 9 bases respectively, with 12 bases between them. CDR1 and CDR2 from the germline V gene are SQVTM and ANQGSEA. There are 11 residues in the CDR3. CDR3 sequence: CSVDRETGQYF. DNA of the CDR3: TGCAGCGTTGACAGGGAAACGGGGCAGTACTTC.

Only one count was recorded for this clone. The genes are TRBV5-6 and TRBJ2-7, with 13 positions matching TRBD2. This CDR3 is 15 amino acids long. Germline V CDR1 and CDR2: SGHDT, YYEEEE. V trimming: 4 bases; J trimming: 0 bases; junction bases outside the gene matches: 1. CDR3: CASSRTSGSSYEQYF. As DNA, the CDR3 is TGTGCCAGCAGCCGGACTAGCGGGAGCTCCTACGAGCAGTACTTC.

This sequence joins TRBV5-4 and TRBJ2-7, with D tentatively TRBD1 (5 bases). Germline V gene lookup returns CDR1 SGHNT and CDR2 YYREEE (reference sequence). Deletions cut 4 bases from V and 1 base from J, with 12 bases between. The CDR3 loop spans 14 amino acids. The CDR3 DNA is TGTGCCAGCAGCCAACAGGACGGGTCCTACGAGCAGTACTTC. It translates to CASSQQDGSYEQYF.

This rearrangement joins TRBV27 to TRBJ2-6; TRBD1 matches at 9 bases. The length of the CDR3 is 17 residues. The germline gives CDR1 MNHEY, CDR2 SMNVEV (reference sequence). The trim removed 5 bases at V and 2 bases at J, leaving 7 bases unmatched. The CDR3 bases are TGTGCCAGCAGTAGCCGGGACAGGGAGGCTGGGGCCAACGTCCTGACTTTC. It translates to CASSSRDREAGANVLTF.

This clone appeared once. CDR3 protein: CASSLKGLGSTDTQYF. The CDR3 DNA reads TGTGCCAGCAGTTTAAAGGGACTGGGGAGCACAGATACGCAGTATTTT. The rearrangement joins TRBV11-2 to TRBJ2-3; a possible D gene is TRBD2 (6 bases). Trimming stripped 6 bases from V and 0 bases from J, with 16 bases between. The CDR3 is 16 amino acids. Per germline, CDR1 SGHAT and CDR2 FQNNGV.

This clone has only one observation. The chain couples TRBV4-2 to TRBJ1-5, with TRBD1 matching 7 bases. With V trimmed by 3 bases and J by 5 bases, 10 bases remained unmatched. The germline V gene encodes CDR1 LGHNA and CDR2 YNFKEQ. The CDR3 covers 16 residues. CDR3 residues: CASSHQSTGADQPQHF. CDR3 DNA sequence: TGTGCCAGCAGCCACCAAAGTACAGGGGCTGATCAGCCCCAGCATTTT.

V gene TRBV5-4 combines with J gene TRBJ1-2; the D gene is possibly TRBD1 (5 bases). The V and J ends lost 1 base and 4 bases respectively, with 11 bases between them. Germline V gene data show CDR1 as SGHNT and CDR2 as YYREEE (reference sequence). This CDR3 has 14 residues. The DNA for the CDR3 is TGTGCCAGCAGCTTGCCCCGACAGAGCTATGGCTACACCTTC. Encoded protein: CASSLPRQSYGYTF.

The rearrangement uses TRBV6-1 and TRBJ2-7; the match to TRBD2 covers 8 bases. The CDR3 spans 13 residues. Germline V gene data show CDR1 as MNHNS and CDR2 as SASEGT. V shed 11 bases, J shed 2 bases, and the junction held 8 bases outside the gene matches. CDR3 in amino acids: CACRETSAYEQYF. In nucleotides, the CDR3 is TGTGCCTGCCGTGAGACTAGCGCCTACGAGCAGTACTTC.

The V call is TRBV28, the J call TRBJ1-5; TRBD1 matches at 7 bases. The CDR3 is 16 amino acids. Germline assignment: CDR1 MDHEN and CDR2 SYDVKM. With V trimmed by 4 bases and J by 0 bases, 6 bases remained unmatched. In DNA form, the CDR3 reads TGTGCCAGCAGTTCCAACAGGGGTTATAGCAATCAGCCCCAGCATTTT. This encodes CASSSNRGYSNQPQHF.

The rearrangement links TRBV11-2 to TRBJ2-5, with 13 bases matching TRBD2. This CDR3 is 18 amino acids long. V lost 0 bases to trimming and J lost 2 bases; unmatched junction nucleotides: 6. CDR1 and CDR2 from the germline V gene are SGHAT and FQNNGV. CDR3 nucleotide sequence: TGTGCCAGCAGCTTAGAGGGACTAGCGGGAAGTGGACAAGAGACCCAGTACTTC. Its protein product is CASSLEGLAGSGQETQYF.

This sequence joins TRBV11-3 and TRBJ2-1, with TRBD1 matching 7 bases. J gave up 7 bases and V 1 base, and 7 bases lay outside the gene matches. The CDR3 totals 15 residues. Germline V gene sequence: CDR1 SGHNT, CDR2 YENEEA. CDR3: CASSLVRGRGNEQFF. CDR3 nucleotides: TGTGCCAGCAGCTTAGTCCGGGGCAGGGGGAATGAGCAGTTCTTC.

The chain uses TRBV19 and TRBJ1-3; 8 bases align to TRBD1. The germline CDR1 and CDR2 sequences are LNHDA and SQIVND (reference sequence). Trimming removed 10 bases from V and 6 bases from J; junction bases left unmatched: 5. The CDR3 has 12 amino acids. CDR3 sequence: CATMGQENTIYF. The CDR3 nucleotides are TGTGCCACTATGGGACAGGAAAACACCATATATTTT.

The gene calls are TRBV15 and TRBJ2-3, with 11 bases fitting TRBD2. The germline V gene has CDR1 LNHNV and CDR2 YYDKDF (reference sequence). The CDR3 contains 17 residues. J gave up 8 bases and V 1 base, and 11 bases lay outside the gene matches. The CDR3 region has the DNA TGTGCCACCAGCAGAGCCAGACTAGCGGGATCGTACGGTACGCAGTATTTT. This translates into CATSRARLAGSYGTQYF.

The chain couples TRBV28 to TRBJ1-6; TRBD1 aligns across 8 bases. The CDR3 runs to 13 residues. CDR1 is MDHEN, CDR2 SYDVKM, per germline. Germline trimming cut 8 bases from V and 11 bases from J; bases unmatched to any gene: 8. The CDR3 here is CASGGTGRAPLHF. The CDR3 DNA sequence: TGTGCCAGCGGCGGGACAGGCAGGGCACCCCTCCACTTT.

This clone has only one observation. The chain uses TRBV2 and TRBJ1-4; the D is unclear. The V gene's germline CDR1 is SNHLY and CDR2 FYNNEI. V gave up 4 bases and J gave up 4 bases, with 10 bases separating them. This CDR3 comprises 14 residues. The CDR3 loop reads CASSAQPYNEKLFF. The CDR3 DNA reads TGTGCCAGCAGTGCACAGCCCTATAATGAAAAACTGTTTTTT. Looking up the rest from reference TRBV2 and TRBJ1-4 gives the full variable domain: EPEVTQTPSHQVTQMGQEVILRCVPISNHLYFYWYRQILGQKVEFLVSFYNNEISEKSEIFDDQFSVERPDGSNFTLKIRSTKLEDSAMYFCASSAQPYNEKLFFGSGTQLSVL.

This clone showed up just once. This sequence joins TRBV6-5 and TRBJ1-1, with D perhaps matching TRBD1 (5 bases). Germline assignment: CDR1 MNHEY and CDR2 SVGAGI. The CDR3 has 13 amino acids. Trimming removed 6 bases from V and 0 bases from J, with 8 bases in between. CDR3 coding DNA: TGTGCCAGCAGATCGACAGTGAACACTGAAGCTTTCTTT. It encodes CASRSTVNTEAFF.

The chain recombines TRBV6-5 with TRBJ1-1, with D unresolved. The CDR3 loop spans 13 amino acids. Per germline, CDR1 MNHEY and CDR2 SVGAGI. The V end lost 4 bases, the J end lost 11 bases, and 17 bases lay between the germline ends. The CDR3 DNA is TGTGCCAGCAGTTTCGGGTCCCCCCAGCACGCTTTCTTT. Amino acids: CASSFGSPQHAFF.

The chain couples TRBV19 to TRBJ1-2; D gene unclear. The CDR3 length is 13 residues. Germline CDR1 is LNHDA and CDR2 is SQIVND (reference sequence). V lost 5 bases and J 5 bases, leaving 12 bases between the germline ends. The DNA for the CDR3 is TGTGCCAGTAGTTCGGACGGGAGATATGGCTACACCTTC. It yields the protein CASSSDGRYGYTF.

CDR3 nucleotides: TGTGCCAGCTCAGAGGGTGTCGAGAACACCATATATTTT. Protein: CASSEGVENTIYF. The chain uses TRBV18 and TRBJ1-3; D unclear. CDR3 length: 13 amino acids. The V and J ends lost 5 bases and 7 bases respectively, with 12 bases between them. The germline gives CDR1 KGHSH, CDR2 LQKENI.

The rearrangement links TRBV29-1 to TRBJ1-2; D gene uncertain. Germline V lookup: CDR1 SQVTM, CDR2 ANQGSEA. V lost 0 bases, J lost 6 bases, and 8 bases lay in between. This CDR3 is built from 12 residues. The CDR3: CSVEERRDGYTF. The CDR3 coding sequence is TGCAGCGTTGAAGAGAGGCGGGATGGCTACACCTTC.

The genes are TRBV3-1 (or the pseudogene TRBV3-2) and TRBJ1-2; perhaps TRBD1 as D (6 bases). Germline V gives CDR1 LGHDT, CDR2 YNNKEL (reference sequence). The ends were cut back, 3 bases at V and 0 bases at J, with 11 bases in the middle. CDR3 size: 15 residues. The CDR3 region has the DNA TGTGCCAGCAGCCACATGGACAGATCTAACTATGGCTACACCTTC. Encoded protein: CASSHMDRSNYGYTF.